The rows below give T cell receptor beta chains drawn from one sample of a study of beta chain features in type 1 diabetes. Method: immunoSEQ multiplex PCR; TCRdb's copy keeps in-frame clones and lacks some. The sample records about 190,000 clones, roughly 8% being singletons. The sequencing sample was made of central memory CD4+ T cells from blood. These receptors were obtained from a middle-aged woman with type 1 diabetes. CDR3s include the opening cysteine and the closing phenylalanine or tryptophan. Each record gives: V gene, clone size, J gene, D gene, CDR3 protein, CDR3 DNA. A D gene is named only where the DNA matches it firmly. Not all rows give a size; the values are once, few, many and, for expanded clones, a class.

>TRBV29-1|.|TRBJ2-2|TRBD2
CSVPAQREFGSGELFF
TGCAGCGTCCCGGCCCAGCGGGAGTTCGGATCCGGGGAGCTGTTTTTT
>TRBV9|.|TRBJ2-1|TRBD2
CAGSARTSGGGEQFF
TGTGCCGGCAGCGCACGGACTAGCGGGGGAGGTGAGCAGTTCTTC
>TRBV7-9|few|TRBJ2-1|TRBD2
CASSRQTSGSTNEQFF
TGTGCCAGCAGCCGGCAGACTAGCGGGAGTACTAATGAGCAGTTCTTC
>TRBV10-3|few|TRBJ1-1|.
CAISDQENTEAFF
TGTGCCATCAGTGACCAGGAGAACACTGAAGCTTTCTTT
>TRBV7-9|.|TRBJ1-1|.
CASSSFMVNTEAFF
TGTGCCAGCAGCAGCTTCATGGTGAACACTGAAGCTTTCTTT
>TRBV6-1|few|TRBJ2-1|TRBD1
CASSAHRGDEQFF
TGTGCCAGCAGTGCTCACAGGGGCGATGAGCAGTTCTTC
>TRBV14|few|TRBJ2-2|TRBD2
CASSQALAGVGTGELFF
TGTGCCAGCAGCCAAGCACTAGCGGGTGTGGGAACCGGGGAGCTGTTTTTT
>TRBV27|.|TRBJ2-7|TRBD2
CASSDGLAGKEYF
TGTGCCAGCAGTGATGGACTAGCGGGGAAGGAGTACTTC
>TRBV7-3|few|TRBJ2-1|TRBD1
CASSLLGQGAPNEQFF
TGTGCCAGCAGCTTATTGGGACAGGGGGCACCCAATGAGCAGTTCTTC
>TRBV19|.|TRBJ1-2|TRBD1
CASSIRLQGAHGYTF
TGTGCCAGTAGTATAAGGCTGCAGGGGGCGCATGGCTACACCTTC
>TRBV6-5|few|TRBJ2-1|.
CASSYTESYNEQFF
TGTGCCAGCAGTTACACTGAGTCCTACAATGAGCAGTTCTTC
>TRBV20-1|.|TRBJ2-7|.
CSAPEGVEQYF
TGCAGTGCTCCCGAGGGGGTCGAGCAGTACTTC
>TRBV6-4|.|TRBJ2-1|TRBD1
CASSEGQVSSYNEQFF
TGTGCCAGCAGTGAGGGACAGGTCAGCTCCTACAATGAGCAGTTCTTC
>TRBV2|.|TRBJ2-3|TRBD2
CARTGTSDYTQYF
TGTGCCAGGACCGGGACTAGTGATTATACGCAGTATTTT
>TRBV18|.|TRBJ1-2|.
CASSPASGGQKGYGYTF
TGTGCCAGCTCACCAGCCTCCGGGGGGCAAAAAGGCTATGGCTACACCTTC
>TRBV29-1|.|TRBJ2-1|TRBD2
CSVVGRAVAGGRGGEQFF
TGCAGCGTTGTCGGCAGGGCGGTAGCGGGAGGGAGGGGGGGTGAGCAGTTCTTC
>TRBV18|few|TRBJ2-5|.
CASSPSVDSQETQYF
TGTGCCAGCTCTCCTTCGGTGGACAGCCAAGAGACCCAGTACTTC
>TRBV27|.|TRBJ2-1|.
CASSRQSGGHEQFF
TGTGCCAGCAGTCGCCAGTCAGGGGGGCATGAGCAGTTCTTC
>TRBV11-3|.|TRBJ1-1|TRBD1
CASSYSGQGKSEAFF
TGTGCCAGCAGCTACAGTGGACAGGGGAAATCTGAAGCTTTCTTT
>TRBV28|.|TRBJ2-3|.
CASSPLTGSSTDTQYF
TGTGCCAGCAGTCCTCTAACAGGTTCTAGCACAGATACGCAGTATTTT
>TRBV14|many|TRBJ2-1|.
CASSQNMGSNEQFF
TGTGCCAGCAGCCAAAATATGGGCAGCAATGAGCAGTTCTTC
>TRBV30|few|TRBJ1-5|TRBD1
CAWGGTGDNQPQHF
TGTGCCTGGGGAGGGACAGGGGACAATCAGCCCCAGCATTTT
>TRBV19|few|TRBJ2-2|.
CATSLELTGELFF
TGTGCCACATCCTTGGAGCTCACCGGGGAGCTGTTTTTT
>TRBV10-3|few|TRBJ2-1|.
CAIRAGPNNEQFF
TGTGCCATAAGGGCGGGCCCGAACAATGAGCAGTTCTTC
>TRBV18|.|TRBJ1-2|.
CASSPGGNYGYTF
TGTGCCAGCTCACCTGGGGGGAACTATGGCTACACCTTC
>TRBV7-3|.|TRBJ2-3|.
CASSRTTRTDTQYF
TGTGCCAGCAGCCGGACAACTCGCACAGATACGCAGTATTTT
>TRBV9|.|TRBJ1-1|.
CASSVVEGEAFF
TGTGCCAGCAGCGTAGTAGAGGGTGAAGCTTTCTTT
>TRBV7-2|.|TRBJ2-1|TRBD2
CASSFVTGGRDEQFF
TGTGCCAGCAGCTTTGTCACGGGGGGAAGGGATGAGCAGTTCTTC